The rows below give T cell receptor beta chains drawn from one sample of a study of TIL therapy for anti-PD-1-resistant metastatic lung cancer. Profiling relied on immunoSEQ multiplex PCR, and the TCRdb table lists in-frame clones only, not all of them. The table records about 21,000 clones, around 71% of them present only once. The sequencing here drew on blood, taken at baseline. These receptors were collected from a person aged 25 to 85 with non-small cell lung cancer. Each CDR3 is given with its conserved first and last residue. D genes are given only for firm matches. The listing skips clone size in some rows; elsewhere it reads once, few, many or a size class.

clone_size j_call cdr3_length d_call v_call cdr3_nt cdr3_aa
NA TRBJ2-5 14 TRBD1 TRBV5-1 TGCGCCAGCAATCCTAGACAGGGTGACGAGACCCAGTACTTC CASNPRQGDETQYF
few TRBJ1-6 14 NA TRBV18 TGTGCCAGCTCGCCGACAGCGGGGGATTCACCCCTCCACTTT CASSPTAGDSPLHF
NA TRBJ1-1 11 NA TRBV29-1 TGCAGCGTTGATTTGTACGGGTACGCTTTCTTT CSVDLYGYAFF
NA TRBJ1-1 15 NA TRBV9 TGTGCCAGCAGCGTAGGGGTCGAGGCGAACACTGAAGCTTTCTTT CASSVGVEANTEAFF
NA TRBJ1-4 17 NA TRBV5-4 TGTGCCAGCAGCTCCGCACCAACTCAGGGTGGAAGTGAAAAACTGTTTTTT CASSSAPTQGGSEKLFF
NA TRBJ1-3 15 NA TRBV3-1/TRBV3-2 TGTGCCAGCTCGGTAGTCGGGGGGCCTGGAAACACCATATATTTT CASSVVGGPGNTIYF
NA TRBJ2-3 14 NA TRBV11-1 TGTGCCAGCAGCTTACGAGCAGCTACAGATACGCAGTATTTT CASSLRAATDTQYF
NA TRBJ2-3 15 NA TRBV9 TGTGCCAGCAGGCAAGGACTTCTTACCACAGATACGCAGTATTTT CASRQGLLTTDTQYF
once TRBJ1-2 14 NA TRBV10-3 TGTGCCATCAGTGAAGGGGGGGGAGACTATGGCTACACCTTC CAISEGGGDYGYTF
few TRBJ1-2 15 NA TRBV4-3 TGCGCCAGCAGCCAAGATTCGGGGCAGGGTTATGGCTACACCTTC CASSQDSGQGYGYTF
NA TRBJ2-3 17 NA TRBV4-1 TGCGCCAGCAGCCAAGATTTCGCGGACGGTCACACAGATACGCAGTATTTT CASSQDFADGHTDTQYF
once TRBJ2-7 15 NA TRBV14 TGTGCCAGCAGCCAATGGCTAGCGTTACGAGGCGAGCAGTACTTC CASSQWLALRGEQYF
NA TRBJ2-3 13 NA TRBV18 TGTGCCAGCTCACCCAGCAGGGAAGATACGCAGTATTTT CASSPSREDTQYF
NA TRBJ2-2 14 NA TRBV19 TGTGCCAGTAGTAAATCGGGGTCCACCGGGGAGCTGTTTTTT CASSKSGSTGELFF
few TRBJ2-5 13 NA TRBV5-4 TGTGCCAGCAGCTTGTTTTCTAATGTGGAGAAGTACTTC CASSLFSNVEKYF
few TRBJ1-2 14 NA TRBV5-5 TGTGCCAGCAGCTTACGCAGGGTTAACTATGGCTACACCTTC CASSLRRVNYGYTF
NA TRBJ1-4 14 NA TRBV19 TGTGCCAGTAGAGAGCGTGGTTCTAATGAAAAACTGTTTTTT CASRERGSNEKLFF
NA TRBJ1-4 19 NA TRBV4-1 TGCGCCAGCAGCCAAGTTGGCAGGGGCCCGTTATCAACTAATGAAAAACTGTTTTTT CASSQVGRGPLSTNEKLFF
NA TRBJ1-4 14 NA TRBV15 TGTGCCACCAGCAGAGGGGGTGGGGGTGAAAAACTGTTTTTT CATSRGGGGEKLFF
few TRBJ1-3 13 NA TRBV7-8 TGTGCCAGCAGCACTTACTCTGGAAACACCATATATTTT CASSTYSGNTIYF
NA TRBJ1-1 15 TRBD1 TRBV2 TGTGCCAGCAGCAGACAAGGACAGGGGGTGGATGAAGCTTTCTTT CASSRQGQGVDEAFF
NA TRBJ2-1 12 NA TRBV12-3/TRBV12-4 TGTGCCAGCAGTTCATCTTATGGGGAGCAGTTCTTC CASSSSYGEQFF
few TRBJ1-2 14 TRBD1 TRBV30 TGTGCCTGGAGTGGACAGGGGTACGGCTATGGCTACACCTTC CAWSGQGYGYGYTF
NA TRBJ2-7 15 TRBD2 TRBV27 TGTGCCAGCAGTTTAGGGACTAGCGGGAGTGATGAGCAGTACTTC CASSLGTSGSDEQYF
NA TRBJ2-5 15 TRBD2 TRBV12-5 TGTGCTAGTGGTTTTGGTAGCGGGGACATAGGGACCCAGTACTTC CASGFGSGDIGTQYF
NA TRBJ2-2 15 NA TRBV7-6 TGTGCCAGCAGCGCCCTTGGGGGGAACACCGGGGAGCTGTTTTTT CASSALGGNTGELFF
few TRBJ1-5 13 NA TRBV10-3 TGTGCCACCAATTCAGTGGGCAATCAGCCCCAGCATTTT CATNSVGNQPQHF
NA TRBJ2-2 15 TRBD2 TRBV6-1 TGTGCCAGCAGTGAAAACCAGGGAGGGACCGGGGAGCTGTTTTTT CASSENQGGTGELFF
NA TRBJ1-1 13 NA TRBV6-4 TGTGCCAGCAGCTTCGATTCGAACACTGAAGCTTTCTTT CASSFDSNTEAFF
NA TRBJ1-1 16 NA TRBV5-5 TGTGCCAGCAGCTCCTCAATAGGGACATTGAACACTGAAGCTTTCTTT CASSSSIGTLNTEAFF
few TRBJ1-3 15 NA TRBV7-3 TGTGCCAGCAGCCGTTTGGGGCTACCTGGAAACACCATATATTTT CASSRLGLPGNTIYF
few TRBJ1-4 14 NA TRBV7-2 TGTGCCAGCAGCTCGGGACGATATAATGAAAAACTGTTTTTT CASSSGRYNEKLFF
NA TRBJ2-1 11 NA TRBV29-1 TGCAGCGTTGCAGGGTCTCATGAGCAGTTCTTC CSVAGSHEQFF
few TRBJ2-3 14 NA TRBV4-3 TGCGCCAGCAGCCAGGAACAGGGTTCAGATACGCAGTATTTT CASSQEQGSDTQYF
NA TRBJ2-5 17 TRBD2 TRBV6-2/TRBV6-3 TGTGCCAGCAGTTACGGAACGACTAGCGGGGTCCAAGAGACCCAGTACTTC CASSYGTTSGVQETQYF
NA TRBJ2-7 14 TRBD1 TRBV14 TGTGCCAGCAGCCGGGACAGGGGATTCTACGAGCAGTACTTC CASSRDRGFYEQYF
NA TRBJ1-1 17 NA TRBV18 TGTGCCAGCTCACAGAATGCCGACGGGCCTGCATCATCCGAAGCTTTCTTT CASSQNADGPASSEAFF
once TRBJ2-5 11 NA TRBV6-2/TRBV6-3 TGTGCCAGCAGTTACGGAGAGACCCAGTACTTC CASSYGETQYF
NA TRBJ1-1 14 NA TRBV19 TGTGCCAGTAAGAGGGGCAGTGTAAGGACTGAAGCTTTCTTT CASKRGSVRTEAFF
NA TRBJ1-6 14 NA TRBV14 TGTGCCAGCAGCCAAGTTTCCGGGCCGGTACCCCTCCACTTT CASSQVSGPVPLHF
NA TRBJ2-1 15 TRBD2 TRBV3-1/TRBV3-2 TGTGCCAGCAGCCCCCGACTAGCGGGGGACAATGAGCAGTTCTTC CASSPRLAGDNEQFF
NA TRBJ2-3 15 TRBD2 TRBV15 TGTGCCACCGGCCAAAGCGGGAGGGCCTGGGATACGCAGTATTTT CATGQSGRAWDTQYF